Listed below are T cell receptor beta chains from one sample, sequenced in a study of shared clonotypes between healthy human individuals. The table came from immunoSEQ multiplex PCR; TCRdb's copy has only in-frame clones and leaves some out. This table holds roughly 1,100,000 clones, roughly 70% found once. The source material was memory CD4+ T cells sorted from blood. Source of these receptors: a man between 18 and 35 years old in good health. Each CDR3 is given with its conserved first and last residue. Fields, in order: J gene, clone size, V gene, D gene, CDR3 protein, CDR3 DNA. A D gene is named only where the DNA matches it firmly. Clone size is shown for a subset of rows, as once, few, many or a class of expanded clone.

J: TRBJ2-6
size: -
V: TRBV4-3
D: TRBD2
CDR3: CASSRRLADSGANVLTF
DNA: TGCGCCAGCAGCCGCCGACTAGCGGACTCTGGGGCCAACGTCCTGACTTTC

J: TRBJ1-1
size: -
V: TRBV7-9
D: -
CDR3: CASSLALGQANTEAFF
DNA: TGTGCCAGCAGCTTAGCGCTGGGCCAGGCGAACACTGAAGCTTTCTTT

J: TRBJ2-6
size: -
V: TRBV30
D: -
CDR3: CAWSGQGLTSGANVLTF
DNA: TGTGCCTGGAGTGGTCAGGGCTTAACCTCTGGGGCCAACGTCCTGACTTTC

J: TRBJ1-4
size: once
V: TRBV7-9
D: TRBD1
CDR3: CASSLAGTGDEKLFF
DNA: TGTGCCAGCAGCTTAGCGGGGACAGGGGACGAAAAACTGTTTTTT

J: TRBJ1-5
size: once
V: TRBV6-1
D: -
CDR3: CASSDTLAQHF
DNA: TGTGCCAGCTCCGATACCTTGGCCCAGCATTTT

J: TRBJ2-4
size: -
V: TRBV7-2
D: -
CDR3: CASSLVGPKNIQYF
DNA: TGTGCCAGCAGCTTAGTGGGACCTAAAAACATTCAGTACTTC

J: TRBJ2-2
size: -
V: TRBV19
D: -
CDR3: CASSAGRGGTGELFF
DNA: TGTGCCAGTAGTGCCGGCCGAGGAGGGACCGGGGAGCTGTTTTTT

J: TRBJ2-7
size: -
V: TRBV5-1
D: TRBD2
CDR3: CASSTRTSGGYEQYF
DNA: TGCGCCAGCAGCACTCGGACTAGCGGGGGCTACGAGCAGTACTTC

J: TRBJ2-6
size: -
V: TRBV28
D: TRBD1
CDR3: CASSPGTGGFSGANVLTF
DNA: TGTGCCAGCAGTCCCGGGACAGGTGGCTTCTCTGGGGCCAACGTCCTGACTTTC

J: TRBJ2-7
size: -
V: TRBV10-3
D: -
CDR3: CAISDGFIYEQYF
DNA: TGTGCCATCAGTGATGGGTTTATCTACGAGCAGTACTTC

J: TRBJ2-2
size: -
V: TRBV7-9
D: TRBD2
CDR3: CASTTDGGRVGTGELFF
DNA: TGTGCCAGCACCACCGATGGTGGGAGGGTTGGAACCGGGGAGCTGTTTTTT

J: TRBJ2-6
size: -
V: TRBV6-6
D: -
CDR3: CATTASGANVLTF
DNA: TGTGCCACCACGGCCTCTGGGGCCAACGTCCTGACTTTC

J: TRBJ2-7
size: -
V: TRBV6-5
D: TRBD1
CDR3: CASRKGQGYEQYF
DNA: TGTGCCAGCAGAAAGGGACAGGGCTACGAGCAGTACTTC

J: TRBJ1-1
size: -
V: TRBV27
D: TRBD1
CDR3: CASHRQGWGTEAFF
DNA: TGTGCCAGCCACCGACAGGGATGGGGCACTGAAGCTTTCTTT

J: TRBJ2-5
size: few
V: TRBV5-4
D: -
CDR3: CASSRGQIQETQYF
DNA: TGTGCCAGCAGCAGAGGACAGATCCAAGAGACCCAGTACTTC

J: TRBJ2-4
size: -
V: TRBV7-2
D: TRBD2
CDR3: CASSLGVGRGGAPKNIQYF
DNA: TGTGCCAGCAGCTTAGGTGTTGGGCGCGGGGGGGCTCCCAAAAACATTCAGTACTTC

J: TRBJ1-2
size: -
V: TRBV6-1
D: -
CDR3: CASSETGFSYTF
DNA: TGTGCCAGCAGTGAAACAGGGTTTAGCTACACCTTC

J: TRBJ2-1
size: -
V: TRBV28
D: -
CDR3: CASSESGYFYNEQFF
DNA: TGTGCCAGCAGTGAGTCGGGGTACTTTTACAATGAGCAGTTCTTC

J: TRBJ2-7
size: -
V: TRBV5-1
D: -
CDR3: CASSLDLDAMNEQYF
DNA: TGCGCCAGCAGCTTGGACCTCGACGCGATGAACGAGCAGTACTTC

J: TRBJ1-5
size: -
V: TRBV19
D: -
CDR3: CASSIGSLLQSQHF
DNA: TGTGCCAGTAGTATAGGAAGTCTTCTCCAGTCCCAGCATTTT

J: TRBJ1-5
size: -
V: TRBV7-2
D: -
CDR3: CASSWASNQPQHF
DNA: TGTGCCAGCAGCTGGGCCAGCAATCAGCCCCAGCATTTT

J: TRBJ1-5
size: -
V: TRBV19
D: -
CDR3: CASSIRDVQPQHF
DNA: TGTGCCAGTAGTATAAGGGATGTACAGCCCCAGCATTTT

J: TRBJ1-1
size: -
V: TRBV4-1
D: -
CDR3: CASRLRGNTEAFF
DNA: TGCGCCAGCAGACTCAGGGGAAACACTGAAGCTTTCTTT

J: TRBJ2-3
size: -
V: TRBV29-1
D: TRBD2
CDR3: CSVDSGHTDTQYF
DNA: TGCAGCGTTGATAGCGGGCACACAGATACGCAGTATTTT

J: TRBJ2-5
size: -
V: TRBV13
D: -
CDR3: CASSLTPVGGMETQYF
DNA: TGTGCCAGCAGCTTAACCCCGGTAGGGGGTATGGAGACCCAGTACTTC

J: TRBJ2-7
size: -
V: TRBV2
D: -
CDR3: CASSLEAPTYEQYF
DNA: TGTGCCAGCAGTCTGGAAGCACCAACCTACGAGCAGTACTTC

J: TRBJ2-2
size: -
V: TRBV7-2
D: -
CDR3: CASSHRDRYTGELFF
DNA: TGTGCCAGCAGCCACCGGGACCGTTACACCGGGGAGCTGTTTTTT

J: TRBJ2-7
size: -
V: TRBV10-3
D: -
CDR3: CAISESFSTYEQYF
DNA: TGTGCCATCAGTGAGTCGTTTTCGACCTACGAGCAGTACTTC

J: TRBJ1-1
size: -
V: TRBV28
D: -
CDR3: CATRVHLNTEAFF
DNA: TGTGCCACAAGAGTCCACCTGAACACTGAAGCTTTCTTT

J: TRBJ2-2
size: -
V: TRBV5-1
D: -
CDR3: CASSLAAGNTGELFF
DNA: TGCGCCAGCAGCTTGGCCGCGGGGAACACCGGGGAGCTGTTTTTT

J: TRBJ1-1
size: -
V: TRBV7-2
D: TRBD1
CDR3: CASSYTAGTGQAFF
DNA: TGTGCCAGCAGCTATACAGCGGGGACAGGGCAAGCTTTCTTT

J: TRBJ2-3
size: -
V: TRBV5-4
D: TRBD2
CDR3: CASSFKLAGAINTQYF
DNA: TGTGCCAGCAGCTTTAAGCTAGCGGGAGCCATAAATACGCAGTATTTT